This entry describes one TCR beta chain. This clone was picked up one time. It has no known antigen specificity. No base quality information exists; no much larger clone differs at one position. The immunoSEQ Assay was the method used to sequence TCRbeta CDR3 regions. After extraction, genomic DNA underwent amplification by bias-controlled multiplex PCR, followed by high-throughput sequencing. Concerning the study's data processing: To quantify the absolute abundance of each unique TCRbeta CDR3 region, sequences were collapsed and filtered. Usable DNA was measured by amplifying reference genes present in all nucleated cells, and TCRbeta template counts were normalized to that usable DNA to estimate T cell fraction. Repertoire TCRs were annotated as SARS-CoV-2-specific by exact matching of V gene, CDR3 amino acid sequence and J gene to a known reactive TCR set. The reference SARS-CoV-2 TCR set came from MIRA and was filtered for enrichment in COVID-19-positive ImmuneCODE repertoires, removing public or cross-reactive TCRs. Drawing on the MIRA antigens, annotated TCRs were analysed further at the level of specific ORF or position within ORF. Depth was the summed frequency of annotated unique rearrangements, while breadth was defined as annotated unique rearrangements over total unique productive rearrangements. Two-sided Wilcoxon rank-sum tests were applied when comparing TCR breadth between groups. TCRdb provides this immuneACCESS table in a form limited to in-frame rearrangements. Some clones are lacking; in checked studies, under half of them reflect an unresolved V gene, and why the rest are absent is not known. V, J and clone size reflect that table, while D and trimming were determined from the DNA. Counted in this sample were hundreds of thousands of clones; approximately 88% of them appeared once. The ten largest clonotypes hold roughly 1.5% of the sample.

CDR1 and CDR2 were assigned from the germline V gene (reference sequence) as GTSNPN and SVGIG. From the cysteine up to the phenylalanine, the CDR3 has a length of 14 residues. Left in the record is the CDR3 DNA by itself, 42 bases read in frame from the first base. A distance of 9 bases separates the germline ends of V and J, which lose 0 bases and 1 base respectively. These data come from a study of Ad26.COV2.S vaccination and SARS-CoV-2 variants (dated by TCRdb to the early 2020s). At the level of the whole study: Donors in the vaccine arm were drawn from COV1001, a multicentre, randomized, double-blind, placebo-controlled phase I-IIa trial testing Ad26.COV2.S in healthy adults. Participants in the trial were split at random into five groups of five each, receiving low-dose or high-dose Ad26.COV2.S once or twice, or else placebo on both occasions. TCRbeta repertoire sequencing served as the tool for gauging how specific and how broad the SARS-CoV-2-reactive T cell receptors were following Ad26.COV2.S vaccination. Ad26.COV2.S was administered intramuscularly at a dose of 5x10^10 or 1x10^11 viral particles, either as one shot or as two shots given 56 days apart. A total of roughly 32 samples were included in the TCR-sequenced set, comprising 19 Ad26.COV2.S vaccine recipients, 5 placebo recipients and 8 SARS-CoV-2 convalescent individuals. Blinding of investigators to trial group allocation was maintained during experiments and outcome assessment. The study at large found these results: Vaccine and placebo recipients had comparable non-spike TCR breadth, which fits with the vaccine containing only spike. Ad26.COV2.S recipients had higher spike-specific TCR breadth than placebo recipients (P = 0.0014). The authors noted that the TCR breadth and depth analyses may have underestimated total T cell responses. Comparing responses between vaccine doses or regimens was not something the study was powered to do. After vaccination, substantial breadth of spike-specific CD8+ and CD4+ T cell responses was reported.

This specimen's treatment or condition label, per the study, means: 19 received Ad26.COV2.S at low or high dose, single or two shots; about 5 received placebo; per-sample allocation not given. For vaccine and placebo recipients, repertoires were sequenced using samples collected on day 63 after the first injection. Between 29 July and 7 August 2020, Cohort 1b enrolled 20 to 30 adults aged 18-55 years at one site in Boston, USA. As a vaccine, Ad26.COV2.S was a replication-incompetent adenovirus type 26 vector that expressed a prefusion-stabilized SARS-CoV-2 spike protein derived from the original Wuhan strain.

The source material was peripheral blood, sampled in a trial of Ad26.COV2.S vaccine versus placebo. The chain is encoded by TRBV30 joined to TRBJ1-1; the D segment cannot be called with confidence. The receptor's source is a person between 18 and 59 years old who received the Ad26.COV2.S COVID-19 vaccine or a placebo. The DNA sequence is TGTGCCTGGAGTGTCGGACTGGGGAACACTGAAGCTTTCTTT. It specifies CAWSVGLGNTEAFF.